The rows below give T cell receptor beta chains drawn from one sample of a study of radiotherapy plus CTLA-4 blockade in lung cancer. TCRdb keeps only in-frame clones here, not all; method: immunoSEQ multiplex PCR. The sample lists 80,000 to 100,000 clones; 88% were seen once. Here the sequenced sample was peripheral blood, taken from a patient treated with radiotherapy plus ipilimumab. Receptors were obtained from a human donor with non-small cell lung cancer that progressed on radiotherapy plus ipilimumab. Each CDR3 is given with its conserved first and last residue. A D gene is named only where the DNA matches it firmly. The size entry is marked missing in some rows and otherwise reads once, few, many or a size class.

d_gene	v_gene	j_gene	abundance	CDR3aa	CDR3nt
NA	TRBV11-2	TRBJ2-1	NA	CASSSRTERDSYNEQFF	TGTGCCAGCAGCTCTCGGACAGAACGGGACTCCTACAATGAGCAGTTCTTC
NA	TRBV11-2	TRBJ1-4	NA	CASSWKNTRWEKLFF	TGTGCCAGCAGCTGGAAGAATACCCGGTGGGAAAAACTGTTTTTT
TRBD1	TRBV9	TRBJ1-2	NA	CASSLTGGLVF	TGTGCCAGCAGCTTGACAGGGGGACTTGTTTTC
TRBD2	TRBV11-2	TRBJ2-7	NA	CASSETSGNYEQYF	TGTGCCAGCAGCGAGACTAGCGGGAACTACGAGCAGTACTTC
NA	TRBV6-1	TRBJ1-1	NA	CASSATQTNTEAFF	TGTGCCAGCAGTGCTACGCAGACGAACACTGAAGCTTTCTTT
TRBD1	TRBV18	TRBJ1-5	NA	CASSPGGGVFQPQHF	TGTGCCAGCTCACCGGGAGGGGGCGTTTTTCAGCCCCAGCATTTT
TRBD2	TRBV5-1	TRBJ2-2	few	CASSFSSGRALAGELFF	TGCGCCAGCAGCTTCTCTAGCGGGAGGGCCCTAGCCGGGGAGCTGTTTTTT
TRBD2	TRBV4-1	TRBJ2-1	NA	CASSQASSGYNEQFF	TGCGCCAGCAGCCAAGCGTCTAGCGGGTACAATGAGCAGTTCTTC
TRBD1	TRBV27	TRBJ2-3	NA	CATRPGQGLHGADTQYF	TGTGCCACCCGCCCGGGACAGGGCCTTCATGGCGCAGATACGCAGTATTTT
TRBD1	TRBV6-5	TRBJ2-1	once	CARKPDRGKIDEQFF	TGTGCCAGAAAACCCGACAGGGGAAAGATCGATGAGCAGTTCTTC
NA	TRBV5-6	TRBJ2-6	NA	CASSWGWAINSGANVLTF	TGTGCCAGCAGCTGGGGATGGGCGATTAACTCTGGGGCCAACGTCCTGACTTTC
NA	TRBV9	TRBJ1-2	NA	CASRRDGANYGYTF	TGTGCCAGCAGACGGGACGGAGCTAACTATGGCTACACCTTC
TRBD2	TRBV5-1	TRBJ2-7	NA	CASSPLAVYEQYF	TGCGCCAGCAGCCCGCTAGCGGTTTACGAGCAGTACTTC
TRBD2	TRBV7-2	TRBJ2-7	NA	CASSSPRGLAGPYEQYF	TGTGCCAGCAGCTCACCCCGCGGGCTAGCGGGCCCCTACGAGCAGTACTTC
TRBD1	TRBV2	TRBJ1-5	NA	CASSGQGGSQPQHF	TGTGCCAGCAGTGGACAGGGAGGGTCTCAGCCCCAGCATTTT
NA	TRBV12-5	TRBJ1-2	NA	CASGSTPNSRGPITSGYTF	TGTGCTAGTGGTTCCACCCCGAACTCCCGGGGACCCATTACTTCCGGCTACACCTTC
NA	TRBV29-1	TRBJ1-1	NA	CSVDVGMNTEAFF	TGCAGCGTTGACGTGGGGATGAACACTGAAGCTTTCTTT
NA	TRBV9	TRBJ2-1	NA	CASSVGLGPGDEQFF	TGTGCCAGCAGCGTAGGGCTAGGACCGGGCGATGAGCAGTTCTTC